The 27 T cell receptor beta chains in this list originate from one sample, sequenced in a study of cytomegalovirus exposure and HLA in healthy donors. A multiplex PCR was run with 60 Vbeta primers and 13 Jbeta primers. Using immunoSEQ multiplex PCR, the repertoire was profiled, and TCRdb retains in-frame clones only, with some absent. The sample carries over 100,000 clones, roughly four fifths recorded once. The sample was PBMCs. All receptors derive from a woman aged 25 to 39 in good health and CMV-seropositive.

CDR3 amino acids: CASSVEDWTDTQYF. For the CDR3, the DNA is TGTGCCAGCAGCGTAGAGGACTGGACAGATACGCAGTATTTT. The chain joins TRBV9 to TRBJ2-3, with D perhaps TRBD2 (5 bases). This CDR3 is 14 amino acids long. The V end lost 0 bases, the J end lost 3 bases, and 8 bases lay between the germline ends. CDR1 SGDLS and CDR2 YYNGEE come from the germline V gene.

This clone was counted only a few times. CDR3 amino acids: CASSFSTSSGNTIYF. CDR3 bases: TGTGCCAGCAGCTTCTCTACTAGCTCTGGAAACACCATATATTTT. The chain recombines TRBV11-2 with TRBJ1-3; D remains ambiguous. The CDR3 loop spans 15 amino acids. V was shortened by 3 bases and J by 0 bases, with 9 bases between the two germline ends. The germline CDR1 and CDR2 sequences are SGHAT and FQNNGV.

A note on this clone: Other DNA sequences in this sample translate to the same CDR3. This chain connects TRBV2 to TRBJ2-3, with TRBD2 matching over 8 bases. The germline V gene has CDR1 SNHLY and CDR2 FYNNEI. The length of the CDR3 is 16 residues. The V and J ends lost 2 bases and 3 bases, in that order; junction bases with no gene match: 7. This CDR3 reads CASSERAGGLTDTQYF. The DNA of the CDR3 is TGTGCCAGCAGTGAACGGGCGGGGGGACTAACAGATACGCAGTATTTT. The complete variable domain, with remaining parts taken from reference TRBV2 and TRBJ2-3, reads EPEVTQTPSHQVTQMGQEVILRCVPISNHLYFYWYRQILGQKVEFLVSFYNNEISEKSEIFDDQFSVERPDGSNFTLKIRSTKLEDSAMYFCASSERAGGLTDTQYFGPGTRLTVL.

This sequence joins TRBV19 and TRBJ1-6, with 8 bases identical to TRBD1. The CDR3 runs to 15 residues. Germline V gene sequence: CDR1 LNHDA, CDR2 SQIVND (reference sequence). V trimming: 5 bases; J trimming: 8 bases; junction bases outside the gene matches: 8. The CDR3 bases are TGTGCCAGTAGTTCCCTCGGACAGGGTGATTCACCCCTCCACTTT. Protein product: CASSSLGQGDSPLHF. Variable domain in full (rest from reference TRBV19 and TRBJ1-6): DGGITQSPKYLFRKEGQNVTLSCEQNLNHDAMYWYRQDPGQGLRLIYYSQIVNDFQKGDIAEGYSVSREKKESFPLTVTSAQKNPTAFYLCASSSLGQGDSPLHFGNGTRLTVT.

The chain links TRBV5-1 to TRBJ1-6, with no clear D. This CDR3 is built from 16 residues. CDR1 and CDR2 from the germline V gene are SGHRS and YFSETQ. Between the trimmed V and J ends, which lost 2 bases and 7 bases, there was a span of 16 bases. Written as DNA, the CDR3 is TGCGCCAGCAGCTTTGAGTGGGTGAGAGGGAATTCACCCCTCCACTTT. This codes for CASSFEWVRGNSPLHF.

CDR3 nucleotide sequence: TGCGCCAGCAGCAGACAGACGGCTAATGAAAAACTGTTTTTT. Amino acid sequence: CASSRQTANEKLFF. The V and J genes are TRBV5-1 and TRBJ1-4, with D possibly matching TRBD1 (5 bases). The CDR3 contains 14 residues. Trimming stripped 4 bases from V and 3 bases from J, with 10 bases between. The germline CDR1 and CDR2 sequences are SGHRS and YFSETQ.

The chain links TRBV7-9 to TRBJ1-3; 8 positions match TRBD1. CDR3 length equals 14 residues. V trimming: 8 bases; J trimming: 0 bases; junction bases outside the gene matches: 3. From germline, CDR1 is SEHNR and CDR2 FQNEAQ (reference sequence). The CDR3 region is CASGTGLSGNTIYF. DNA for the CDR3: TGTGCCAGCGGGACAGGCCTCTCTGGAAACACCATATATTTT.

This clone showed up just once. The rearrangement joins TRBV6-1 to TRBJ1-2, with TRBD1 matching 8 bases. CDR1 and CDR2 (germline): MNHNS, SASEGT. Losses at the gene ends were 4 bases for V and 8 bases for J; bases not matched to a gene: 12. The CDR3 runs 15 residues. This CDR3 reads CASSGQGTTLGGYTF. The CDR3 DNA sequence: TGTGCCAGCAGTGGACAGGGGACTACCCTGGGGGGCTACACCTTC.

V and J are TRBV5-4 and TRBJ2-5, with D tentatively TRBD1 (7 bases). Trimming shortened V by 7 bases and J by 1 base, and 14 bases separated the two germline ends. Germline CDR1 and CDR2: SGHNT and YYREEE (reference sequence). This CDR3 has 14 amino acids. In DNA form, the CDR3 reads TGTGCCAGCTGGGTGCAGGGGGGCCAAGAGACCCAGTACTTC. Its protein product is CASWVQGGQETQYF.

This chain joins TRBV7-2 and TRBJ1-5; D may be TRBD1 (5 bases). V was clipped by 1 base and J by 5 bases, with 9 bases between them. This CDR3 is 14 amino acids long. In germline, CDR1 is SGHTA, CDR2 FQGNSA. The CDR3, as DNA: TGTGCCAGCAGCTTAGAGGCAGGGCATCAGCCCCAGCATTTT. Translating gives CASSLEAGHQPQHF.

This CDR3 reads CASSLSTDTQYF. CDR3 in DNA: TGTGCCAGCAGCCTGAGCACAGATACGCAGTATTTT. This chain links TRBV13 with TRBJ2-3; the D is unclear. V gave up 5 bases and J gave up 0 bases, with 3 bases separating them. The CDR3 consists of 12 residues. From germline, CDR1 is PRHDT and CDR2 FYEKMQ (reference sequence).

As DNA, the CDR3 is TGTGCCAGCAGTTTATGGACGGGGGGTACGGAGACCCAGTACTTC. It is translated as CASSLWTGGTETQYF. J is TRBJ2-5 and V is TRBV28, with TRBD2 matching over 7 bases. Losses at the gene ends were 0 bases for V and 5 bases for J; bases not matched to a gene: 6. CDR1 is MDHEN, CDR2 SYDVKM, per germline. This CDR3 spans 15 amino acids.

V gene TRBV4-2 combines with J gene TRBJ2-7; 9 nucleotides match TRBD2. There are 19 residues in the CDR3. V was pared by 0 bases and J by 6 bases, with 18 bases of the junction left unmatched. Germline assignment: CDR1 LGHNA and CDR2 YNFKEQ. In nucleotides, the CDR3 is TGTGCCAGCAGCCAAGATCTGTTGTCGGTTAAAGCGGGGGGTATCGAGCAGTACTTC. Its protein is CASSQDLLSVKAGGIEQYF.

The V and J genes are TRBV27 and TRBJ2-7; possibly TRBD1 for D (6 bases). V was trimmed by 6 bases and J by 3 bases, leaving 18 bases between them. The CDR3 covers 15 residues. Germline V gene lookup returns CDR1 MNHEY and CDR2 SMNVEV (reference sequence). The CDR3 sequence: CASRPGHLPLYEQYF. The CDR3, as DNA: TGTGCCAGCAGACCGGGACACCTACCCCTCTACGAGCAGTACTTC.

The chain joins TRBV5-1 to TRBJ2-7; 12 bases are shared with TRBD1. This CDR3 is 15 amino acids long. Germline V gene data show CDR1 as SGHRS and CDR2 as YFSETQ. The ends lost 5 bases at V and 7 bases at J; junction bases unmatched: 10. CDR3 loop: CASRTGQGASWEQYF. The CDR3 DNA sequence: TGCGCCAGCAGGACGGGACAGGGGGCCTCCTGGGAGCAGTACTTC.

The V call is TRBV7-8, the J call TRBJ2-7, with D possibly TRBD1 on 6 matching bases. The CDR3 length is 16 residues. Trimming took 4 bases from V and 3 from J, leaving 19 bases between them. The germline V gene encodes CDR1 SGHVS and CDR2 FQNEAQ. CDR3 DNA: TGTGCCAGCAGCTCCAGGGGTCGGGGCCCCAACTACGAGCAGTACTTC. Translating gives CASSSRGRGPNYEQYF.

The V gene is TRBV7-2, the J gene TRBJ1-4; TRBD1 matches at 7 bases. This CDR3 has 15 amino acids. Germline trimming cut 2 bases from V and 3 bases from J; bases unmatched to any gene: 3. CDR1 is SGHTA, CDR2 FQGNSA, per germline. The CDR3 sequence: CASSLKTGPNEKLFF. Written as DNA, the CDR3 is TGTGCCAGCAGCTTAAAGACAGGGCCTAATGAAAAACTGTTTTTT. Drawing the rest from reference TRBV7-2 and TRBJ1-4, the complete variable domain is GAGVSQSPSNKVTEKGKDVELRCDPISGHTALYWYRQSLGQGLEFLIYFQGNSAPDKSGLPSDRFSAERTGGSVSTLTIQRTQQEDSAVYLCASSLKTGPNEKLFFGSGTQLSVL.

V usage is TRBV5-5 and J usage is TRBJ2-5, with D perhaps TRBD1 (5 bases). V lost 0 bases and J lost 10, with 10 bases in between. The CDR3 runs 12 residues. The germline CDR1 and CDR2 sequences are SGHKS and YYEKEE (reference sequence). In DNA form, the CDR3 reads TGTGCCAGCAGCTTGGAAGGGGCATACCAGTACTTC. This gives the protein CASSLEGAYQYF.

The rearrangement links TRBV29-1 to TRBJ2-7, with D uncertain. V lost 4 bases and J lost 1, with 5 bases in between. The CDR3 is 11 residues long. CDR1 SQVTM and CDR2 ANQGSEA come from the germline V gene. CDR3: CSVGGSYEQYF. The DNA of the CDR3 is TGCAGCGTTGGCGGTTCCTACGAGCAGTACTTC.

This chain connects TRBV5-6 to TRBJ2-7; 8 nucleotides align to TRBD1. Germline V gene data show CDR1 as SGHDT and CDR2 as YYEEEE. The V gene end was trimmed by 3 bases and the J gene end by 5 bases; junction bases not matched to a gene: 4. The CDR3 totals 13 residues. The CDR3 loop is CASSWGTGDEQYF. The CDR3 DNA follows: TGTGCCAGCAGCTGGGGGACAGGAGACGAGCAGTACTTC.

The chain links TRBV6-6 to TRBJ2-5; 9 nucleotides line up with TRBD1. The ends lost 6 bases at V and 4 bases at J; junction bases unmatched: 9. In germline, CDR1 is MNHNY, CDR2 SVGAGI (reference sequence). This CDR3 is built from 15 residues. This chain's CDR3 is CASRSGQGSGETQYF. The CDR3, as DNA: TGTGCCAGCAGATCGGGACAGGGAAGTGGAGAGACCCAGTACTTC.

The chain carries TRBV30 and TRBJ2-1; 14 nucleotides match TRBD2. V was clipped by 5 bases and J by 9 bases; unmatched bases: 6. The CDR3 covers 14 residues. Germline V CDR1 and CDR2: GTSNPN, SVGIG (reference sequence). The CDR3 loop reads CAWQGTSGGSEQFF. DNA for the CDR3: TGTGCCTGGCAGGGGACTAGCGGGGGCAGTGAGCAGTTCTTC. Complete variable domain (other parts from reference TRBV30 and TRBJ2-1): SQTIHQWPATLVQPVGSPLSLECTVEGTSNPNLYWYRQAAGRGLQLLFYSVGIGQISSEVPQNLSASRPQDRQFILSSKKLLLSDSGFYLCAWQGTSGGSEQFFGPGTRLTVL.

This clone has only a few counts. CDR3 in amino acids: CASSPDRVGTQYF. CDR3 nucleotide sequence: TGTGCCAGCAGCCCAGACAGGGTAGGGACCCAGTACTTC. V and J are TRBV7-7 and TRBJ2-5; 7 bases are a match to TRBD1. The CDR3 extends over 13 amino acids. The germline V gene encodes CDR1 SSHAT and CDR2 FNYEAQ (reference sequence). V dropped 5 bases and J dropped 7; count of bases not matched to a gene: 7.

The chain has TRBV5-5 and TRBJ1-3, with 8 bases lining up with TRBD1. The V gene's germline CDR1 is SGHKS and CDR2 YYEKEE (reference sequence). Trimming cost V 5 bases and J 0 bases; bases outside gene matches: 7. The CDR3 is 16 amino acids. The DNA for the CDR3 is TGTGCCAGCAGTTTGTACAGGGGGAACTCTGGAAACACCATATATTTT. Its protein product is CASSLYRGNSGNTIYF.

The chain is built from TRBV25-1 and TRBJ2-1; the match to TRBD2 covers 8 bases. The CDR3 spans 16 residues. CDR1 MGHDK and CDR2 SYGVNS come from the germline V gene. Losses at the gene ends were 4 bases for V and 2 bases for J; bases not matched to a gene: 7. CDR3 nucleotides: TGTGCCAGCAGTGCCCCGGGGGGGAGGGCCTACAATGAGCAGTTCTTC. Residues: CASSAPGGRAYNEQFF.

V and J are TRBV19 and TRBJ1-5; D remains ambiguous. The CDR3 has 14 residues. The germline gives CDR1 LNHDA, CDR2 SQIVND (reference sequence). In DNA, the CDR3 is TGTGCTAGTCGGGGTCCCGGATTTTATCAGCCCCAGCATTTT. This gives the protein CASRGPGFYQPQHF.

V usage is TRBV2 and J usage is TRBJ2-4; the D is unclear. Trimming stripped 2 bases from V and 0 bases from J, with 14 bases between. The germline CDR1 and CDR2 sequences are SNHLY and FYNNEI. This CDR3 has 17 amino acids. CDR3 in DNA: TGTGCCAGCAGTGAAAATGCAGTGATTCTAGCCAAAAACATTCAGTACTTC. Protein: CASSENAVILAKNIQYF.